The next 3 T cell receptor beta chains were all read from a single sample in a study of blood T cell repertoires in COVID-19. Some clones are missing from TCRdb's copy, which holds only in-frame ones; the method was immunoSEQ multiplex PCR. Among around 310,000 clones listed, approximately 88% were seen once. Sample: PBMCs or T cells enriched from blood (not recorded which). Receptors were obtained from a man aged 30 to 39 who had recovered from COVID-19.

The rearrangement joins TRBV23-1 to TRBJ2-2, with TRBD2 identical over 16 bases. TRBV23-1 is an ORF, and what it does is uncertain. The junction had 9 bases not matched to a gene; V was cut back by 4 bases and J by 4 bases. This CDR3 is built from 19 residues. CDR3 DNA: TGCGCCAGCAGTCGTGCTGGGACTAGCGGGGGGGTGATCACCGGGGAGCTGTTTTTT. It codes for CASSRAGTSGGVITGELFF.

This clone was seen a single time. The genes are TRBV28 and TRBJ1-1; D is ambiguous. V was shortened by 3 bases and J by 0 bases, with 5 bases between the two germline ends. This CDR3 is built from 13 residues. CDR1 is MDHEN and CDR2 is SYDVKM in the germline V gene. This CDR3 is CASSLSVNTEAFF. CDR3 coding DNA: TGTGCCAGCAGTTTGTCCGTGAACACTGAAGCTTTCTTT.

V gene TRBV4-1 combines with J gene TRBJ1-4; D is ambiguous. This CDR3 is 12 amino acids long. Looked up from germline, CDR1 is MGHRA and CDR2 is YSYEKL. Trimming stripped 0 bases from V and 12 bases from J, with 8 bases between. CDR3 sequence (DNA): TGCGCCAGCAGCCAAGAGGTCGGGGAACTGTTTTTT. It translates to CASSQEVGELFF.